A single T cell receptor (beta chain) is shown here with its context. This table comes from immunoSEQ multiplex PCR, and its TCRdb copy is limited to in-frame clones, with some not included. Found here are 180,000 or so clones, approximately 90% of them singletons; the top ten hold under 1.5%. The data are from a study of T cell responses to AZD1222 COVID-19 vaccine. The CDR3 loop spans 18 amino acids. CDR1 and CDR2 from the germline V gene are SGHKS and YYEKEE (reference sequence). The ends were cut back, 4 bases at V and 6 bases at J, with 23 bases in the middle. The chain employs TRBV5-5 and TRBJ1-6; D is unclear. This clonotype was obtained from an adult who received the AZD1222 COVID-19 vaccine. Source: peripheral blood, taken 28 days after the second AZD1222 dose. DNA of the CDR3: TGTGCCAGCAGCCACGATTGGCCCGGCGCGGCCGTTAATTCACCCCTCCACTTT. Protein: CASSHDWPGAAVNSPLHF.